This T cell receptor (beta chain) was sequenced in a study of T cell changes during pregnancy in multiple sclerosis. V gave up 4 bases and J gave up 3 bases, with 14 bases separating them. Germline V CDR1 and CDR2: KGHSH, LQKENI. The CDR3 sequence is 15 residues long. Sequencing used immunoSEQ multiplex PCR; TCRdb keeps in-frame clones, though not all of them. The table lists tens of thousands of clones, about 90% of them singletons, with approximately 0.41% in the top ten. This TCR came from a female donor with multiple sclerosis, enrolled in a pregnancy study. The sequences come from CD4+ T cells from peripheral blood mononuclear cells, collected before pregnancy. The V call is TRBV18, the J call TRBJ2-3; D gene unclear. In DNA, the CDR3 is TGTGCCAGCTCACGGTATCTAGGAATTACAGATACGCAGTATTTT. This codes for CASSRYLGITDTQYF.